This TCR beta chain was observed in a study of blood T cell repertoires in COVID-19. About the research overall: T cells, B-cell-depleted T cells, or PBMCs provided the cDNA or gDNA that served as material.

CDR3 length equals 15 residues. Germline loops: CDR1 MDHEN, CDR2 SYDVKM. Trimming removed 6 bases at V and 2 bases at J, with 15 bases between. Data came from immunoSEQ multiplex PCR; TCRdb stores just in-frame clones and leaves some out. The profile shows about 260,000 clones, about 83% of them singletons. The receptor comes from a woman aged 45-65 years who had recovered from COVID-19. Sequenced sample: PBMCs or T cells enriched from blood (not recorded which). The chain uses TRBV28 and TRBJ2-3; no firm D call. CDR3 bases: TGTGCCAGCAGCCCCCCGAGCCCCAACACAGATACGCAGTATTTT. Translated: CASSPPSPNTDTQYF.